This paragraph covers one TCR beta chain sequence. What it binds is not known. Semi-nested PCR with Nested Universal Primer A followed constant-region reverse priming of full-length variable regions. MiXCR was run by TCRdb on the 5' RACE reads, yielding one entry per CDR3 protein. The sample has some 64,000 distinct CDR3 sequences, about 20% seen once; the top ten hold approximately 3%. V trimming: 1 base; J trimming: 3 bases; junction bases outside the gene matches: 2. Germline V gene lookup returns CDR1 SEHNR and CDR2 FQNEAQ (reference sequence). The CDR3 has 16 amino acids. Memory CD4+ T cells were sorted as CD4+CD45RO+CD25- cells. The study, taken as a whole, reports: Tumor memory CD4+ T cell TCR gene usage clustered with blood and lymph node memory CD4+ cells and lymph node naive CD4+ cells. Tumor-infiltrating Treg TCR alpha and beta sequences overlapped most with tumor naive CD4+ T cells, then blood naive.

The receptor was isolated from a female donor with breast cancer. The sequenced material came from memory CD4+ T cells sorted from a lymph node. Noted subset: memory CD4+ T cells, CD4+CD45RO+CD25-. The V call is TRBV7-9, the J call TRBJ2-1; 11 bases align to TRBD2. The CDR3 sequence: CASSLGLAGNYNEQFF. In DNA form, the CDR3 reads TGTGCCAGCAGCTTAGGACTAGCGGGAAACTACAATGAGCAGTTCTTC.